This T cell receptor beta chain derives from a study of cytomegalovirus exposure and HLA in healthy donors (dated by TCRdb to the late 2010s). Regarding the complete study: According to an earlier analysis of several hundred of the donors, about 180 million T cells yielded 90 million to 130 million unique TCR beta sequences and around 300 Gb of sequence data. On average, roughly 250,000 unique TCR beta nucleotide sequences were sequenced per donor among a few hundred genotyped donors of the cohort, with 15% to 20% of those sequences being non-productive. A separate validation cohort of roughly 130 different subjects was used in addition to the approximately 700-subject first cohort. Every discovery cohort repertoire had been produced on one sequencing platform. Roughly 5 DR-DQ haplotypes were treated as single units for association and clustering because of strong linkage in the cohort. A later analysis re-examined previously published TCR beta repertoires from about 700 donors and added high-resolution HLA genotyping to investigate patterns of TCR occurrence. Both class I and class II loci were covered by HLA typing, at four-digit resolution. High-throughput TCR immunosequencing, statistical association of individual TCRs with disease status, and machine learning were combined to predict cytomegalovirus infection status. The aim of the study was to test whether cataloging public T cell receptors could identify signatures of past pathogen exposure. The genetic ancestry cluster associated with self-reported Caucasian donors included approximately 85% of the 350 to 500 genotyped donors. Donor age, sex, ethnicity and CMV serostatus were compiled alongside the repertoire data. Approximately 310 gigabases of sequencing data and around 80 million unique TCR sequences made up an early release that covered approximately 700 HLA-typed donors. An earlier analysis of some 500 of the donors applied high-throughput TCR beta sequencing to assess whether each TCR beta V gene segment acted as functional or pseudogenic. The later analysis used no new phenotypic data to find candidate immune exposures, relying instead on TCR beta sequences and their occurrence across donors. A later genetic analysis used genome-wide SNP genotypes for about three fifths of the 666 donors, treating that subset as a discovery cohort. The number of typed donors differed by locus: 629-630 for A, B, C, DRB1 and DQB1; 500 to 550 for DQA1; 600 to 610 for DPA1; and around 450 for DPB1. The T cell repertoires of 666 subjects were profiled by immunosequencing and related to cytomegalovirus serostatus. On the study overall, not on this receptor specifically: The only immune exposure information available for the cohort was CMV serostatus. Most TCR sequences were observed very rarely across donors, whereas some public TCRs were present in many individuals. This cohort had only TCR beta chains sequenced, and the lack of alpha or paired-chain data limited which features could be detected. Correlated functional status among segregating V segments might reflect linkage disequilibrium, but an unknown experimental factor could not be ruled out. Assigning TCR associations to individual alleles was difficult when HLA alleles, especially DR and DQ, strongly co-occurred. A total of around 150 TCR beta chains were listed by the study as associated with cytomegalovirus. HLA typing was unavailable for some donors at each locus, so association tests used only the typed subset. V-gene and J-gene trimming of TCR beta chains was associated with a missense DCLRE1C variant in a later genetic analysis, and the association was replicated in an independent cohort. In vitro tests confirmed that a few of the cytomegalovirus-associated TCR beta chains recognize cytomegalovirus antigens. Roughly 15 rarely observed V segments, including chromosome 9 orphons, were excluded from the earlier analysis of several hundred of the donors because counts were too low. The authors suggested that the approach could potentially be generalized to other disease states and immunological phenotypes. Compared with equally common non-associated chains, HLA-associated TCR beta chains in a later analysis were more clonally expanded and had lower generation probabilities. A further reported finding was that TCR beta sequences accurately predicted the HLA-A and HLA-B alleles for most subjects in the first cohort. In both the original and validation cohorts, the classifier was reported to diagnose cytomegalovirus status with high specificity and sensitivity. Sequencing depth was assumed to be roughly uniform across donors in the presence/absence analyses, though that assumption may not hold. Compared with the approximately 600-donor mean, donors in an Asian-associated ancestry cluster had fewer N-insertions in productive TCRs, according to a later genetic analysis. In a later analysis, several top co-occurrence clusters were reported to appear linked to parvovirus B19, influenza, CMV and Epstein-Barr virus. Most CMV-associated TCR beta chains appeared to be HLA-restricted in a later analysis, and the HLA associations seemed to be driven largely by CMV exposure. A cluster of highly shared sequence variants was judged likely to be a technical artifact of the sequencing pipeline. Some IMGT-functional V segments, including TRBV6-2 and TRBV6-3, could not be told apart with the 87-base-pair reads, so those segments were excluded. In a later analysis, TCR association rates were found to vary across HLA loci, with the most associated TCRs seen for DRB1 alleles and the fewest for HLA-C alleles. In an earlier analysis of around 500 of the donors, most TCR beta V segments appeared in productive rearrangements about 87% or about 30% of the time, broadly matching IMGT annotations. Specific HLA alleles were associated with 15,000 to 20,000 TCR beta sequences at a false discovery rate of 0.05 in a later analysis.

The cohort was made up of roughly 670 healthy bone marrow donors. At the time of sampling, all cohort members were nominally healthy, though unrecorded immune exposures were likely present. The donor tested CMV seronegative and was one of the 352 seronegative cohort members. Every donor gave a peripheral blood sample, and the peripheral blood mononuclear cells from that sample were used for TCR beta sequencing. The Qiagen DNeasy Blood Extraction Kit was used to extract genomic DNA from the blood cell samples. As regards this clone: The antigen this receptor binds is unknown. No much larger clone exists at a distance of one base, and base qualities are not known.

The library was made by the immunoSEQ multiplex PCR assay. The multiplex PCR relied on a mix of 60 forward primers for TCR Vbeta segments and 13 reverse primers for TCR Jbeta segments. Amplification of the CDR3 region of rearranged TCR beta genes was performed with a multiplex PCR assay on genomic DNA. The amplified TCR beta libraries were sequenced on the Illumina HiSeq System as 87-base-pair reads. The original methods were these. In a later analysis, some 80 million unique TCR beta chains were counted across the 500 to 850 repertoires, and roughly 10 million of these chains were shared by at least two donors. Raw reads were error-corrected and collapsed into unique sequences with a nearest-neighbor algorithm that merged closely related sequences to remove PCR and sequencing errors. Alignment of CDR3 sequences to IMGT reference sequences was used to assign V, D and J gene segments. For a sequence to be retained, at least a six-nucleotide match to both a V gene segment and a J gene segment was required. A rearrangement counted as productive if the CDR3 had no stop codons and remained in frame with V and J, and every other rearrangement counted as non-productive. CDR3 was defined according to IMGT convention as the region running from the second conserved V-encoded cysteine to the conserved J-encoded phenylalanine. Sequences without an unambiguous match to a single V gene segment were excluded from the earlier analysis of about 640 of the donors. In an earlier analysis of a few hundred of the donors, V segments were called functional above 56.7% productive rearrangements and were called segregating when the between-donor standard deviation exceeded 5%. A statistical classification framework was built for diagnosing cytomegalovirus status from the catalog of TCR beta chain sequences. V and J gene assignment, in a later analysis, came from comparing TCR nucleotide sequences with IMGT/GENE-DB human TR gene sequences. In a later analysis, CDR3 sequences and most-parsimonious VDJ recombination scenarios were assigned using the TCRdist pipeline. A later analysis defined each TCR beta chain by its CDR3 amino acid sequence plus V-gene family, and excluded reads lacking a unique V-gene family. A later analysis removed 600 or so highly shared, low-generation-probability nucleotide sequences to deal with suspected cross-contamination and a sequencing artifact. In a later analysis, a clonal expansion index for each public chain was calculated from normalized within-repertoire ranks of inferred template counts. Generation probabilities in a later analysis came from a VDJ recombination model fitted to out-of-frame rearrangements, and those results were checked against IGoR. In a later analysis, TCR-TCR, TCR-HLA and TCR-CMV co-occurrence was scored with hypergeometric tests, and a repertoire-size bias correction was applied to TCR pairs. To estimate false discovery rates, a later analysis permuted the HLA or CMV assignments 20 times. In a later analysis, co-occurring TCRs were grouped with DBSCAN, and TCRdist sequence similarity was added when clustering was performed within HLA-allele-positive subsets. Repertoires with fewer than 30,000 or more than 120,000 public chains were left out of co-occurrence clustering, as were about 5 repertoires with anomalous nucleotide sharing. Sourced from immuneACCESS, this table was stored by TCRdb with only in-frame sequences that have V and J called. A share of the clones is absent; for the studies checked, an unresolved V gene accounts for under half, and the remainder has no known explanation. The V and J calls and clone size come from that table; D and trimming were worked out from the DNA. Present in this sample are under 75,000 clones, about nine tenths of which were seen just once. The ten largest clones add up to roughly 2% of the sample.

Based on the germline V gene, the CDR1 and CDR2 sequences are MNHEY and SVGAGI. Clipping removes 2 bases from V and 6 bases from J, with 5 as the unmatched junction base count. CDR3 length: 14 amino acids, cysteine to phenylalanine. The DNA shown is the 42-base CDR3, in frame from base 1. This TCR derives from a woman aged 25 to 39 in good health and CMV-seronegative. The chain is assembled from TRBV6-5 and TRBJ1-1; 8 middle bases align to TRBD1. The sample comprised PBMCs. The DNA is as follows: TGTGCCAGCAGTTACCCTGACAGGGGAGCTGAAGCTTTCTTT. This gives the protein CASSYPDRGAEAFF.